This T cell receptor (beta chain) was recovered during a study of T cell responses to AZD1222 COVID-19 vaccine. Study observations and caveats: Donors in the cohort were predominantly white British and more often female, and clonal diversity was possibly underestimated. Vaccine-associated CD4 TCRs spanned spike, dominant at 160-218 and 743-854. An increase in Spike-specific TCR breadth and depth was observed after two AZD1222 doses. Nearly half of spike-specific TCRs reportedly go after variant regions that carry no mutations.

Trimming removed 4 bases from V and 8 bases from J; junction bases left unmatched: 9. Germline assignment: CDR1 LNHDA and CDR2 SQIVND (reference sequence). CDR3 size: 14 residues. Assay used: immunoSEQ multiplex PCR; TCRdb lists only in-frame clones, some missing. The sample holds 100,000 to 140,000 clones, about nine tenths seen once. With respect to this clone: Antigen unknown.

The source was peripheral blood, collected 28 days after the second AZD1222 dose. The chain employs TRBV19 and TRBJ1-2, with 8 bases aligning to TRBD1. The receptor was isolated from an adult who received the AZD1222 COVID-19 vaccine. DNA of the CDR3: TGTGCCAGTAGTACCCTTGGACAGGGCGGCGGCTACACCTTC. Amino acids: CASSTLGQGGGYTF.